Below, 25 T cell receptor beta chains from the same sample are listed, as sequenced in a study of blood T cell repertoires in COVID-19. TCRdb's table, derived via immunoSEQ multiplex PCR, lists solely in-frame clones and lacks some. This sample has over 200,000 clones, with under 90% found just once. Sequenced: peripheral blood. These receptors were taken from a woman of 80 years or more with active or convalescent COVID-19.

The V gene is TRBV6-5, the J gene TRBJ2-7, with 12 bases matching TRBD1. The V gene end was trimmed by 6 bases and the J gene end by 7 bases; junction bases not matched to a gene: 7. The germline V gene encodes CDR1 MNHEY and CDR2 SVGAGI. The CDR3 is 14 amino acids. This CDR3 is CASSRDRGLVEQYF. CDR3 nucleotides: TGTGCCAGCAGCCGGGACAGGGGGCTTGTGGAGCAGTACTTC.

The chain uses TRBV19 and TRBJ2-3, with a tentative D call TRBD2 (5 bases). The germline V and J ends were trimmed by 4 bases and 2 bases, with 16 bases remaining between them. The CDR3 contains 16 residues. CDR1 and CDR2 from the germline V gene are LNHDA and SQIVND (reference sequence). CDR3 nucleotide sequence: TGTGCCAGTAGTACCGGGGTCTTGCGGGCCACAGATACGCAGTATTTT. Amino acid sequence: CASSTGVLRATDTQYF.

The chain has TRBV7-3 and TRBJ2-5; D remains ambiguous. Germline assignment: CDR1 SGHTA and CDR2 FQGTGA. The CDR3 has 13 residues. V lost 2 bases and J 5 bases, leaving 9 bases between the germline ends. CDR3 region: CASSLSGGETQYF. DNA for the CDR3: TGTGCCAGCAGCTTATCGGGTGGGGAGACCCAGTACTTC.

The chain couples TRBV7-2 to TRBJ2-1; possibly TRBD2 for D (5 bases). The CDR3 has 15 residues. With 5 bases removed from V and 2 bases from J, the gap between germline ends came to 13 bases. The germline CDR1 and CDR2 sequences are SGHTA and FQGNSA. DNA for the CDR3: TGTGCCAGCAGCAATTTCGAGCGGCCCTACAATGAGCAGTTCTTC. Amino acids: CASSNFERPYNEQFF.

This sequence joins TRBV6-2 or TRBV6-3 and TRBJ1-2, with 8 bases matching TRBD1. The CDR3 totals 14 residues. J lost 4 bases, V lost 6 bases, and 7 bases had no gene match. In germline, CDR1 is MNHEY, CDR2 SVGEGT. In DNA, the CDR3 is TGTGCCAGCAGCAACACCGGGACAGGCTATGGCTACACCTTC. This gives the protein CASSNTGTGYGYTF.

Here the CDR3 DNA reads TGTGCACAGATAGGTGGCGAGACCCAGTACTTC. Translation: CAQIGGETQYF. The V gene is TRBV19, the J gene TRBJ2-5, with D hard to call. The CDR3 covers 11 residues. Looked up from germline, CDR1 is LNHDA and CDR2 is SQIVND (reference sequence).

This chain connects TRBV24-1 to TRBJ2-3; D is possibly TRBD1 (5 bases). CDR3 size: 13 residues. V was cut by 4 bases and J by 3 bases, with 7 bases left in between. The germline CDR1 and CDR2 sequences are KGHDR and SFDVKD. For the CDR3, the DNA is TGTGCCACCAGTGAACCAGGGACAGATACGCAGTATTTT. Its protein product is CATSEPGTDTQYF.

The chain has TRBV9 and TRBJ2-1; D ambiguous. Germline V lookup: CDR1 SGDLS, CDR2 YYNGEE. Trimming removed 2 bases from V and 5 bases from J, with 5 bases in between. The CDR3 spans 12 residues. The CDR3: CASSVTDNEQFF. Here the CDR3 DNA reads TGTGCCAGCAGCGTTACGGACAATGAGCAGTTCTTC.

To note about this clone: A read error may produce the germline difference seen at one junction end. The chain employs TRBV7-2 and TRBJ2-7, with 7 nucleotides matching TRBD1. CDR1 is SGHTA, CDR2 FQGNSA, per germline. The CDR3 is 11 residues long. The CDR3 region is CASSVTGVQHF. In DNA, the CDR3 is TGTGCCAGCAGCGTCACAGGGGTCCAGCACTTC. The whole variable domain, filled in from reference TRBV7-2 and TRBJ2-7, reads GAGVSQSPSNKVTEKGKDVELRCDPISGHTALYWYRQSLGQGLEFLIYFQGNSAPDKSGLPSDRFSAERTGGSVSTLTIQRTQQEDSAVYLCASSVTGVQHFGPGTRLTVT.

This sequence joins TRBV9 and TRBJ1-6, with D possibly matching TRBD1 (5 bases). V was trimmed by 3 bases and J by 8 bases, leaving 15 bases between them. The CDR3 is 15 amino acids. The germline gives CDR1 SGDLS, CDR2 YYNGEE. The CDR3, as DNA: TGTGCCAGCAGCGCCGGTCGGGGGTGGGATTCACCCCTCCACTTT. This sequence encodes CASSAGRGWDSPLHF.

The CDR3 DNA reads as TGTGCCAGCTTTCCCACAGGGGGCTTTACCGGGGAGCTGTTTTTT. Protein: CASFPTGGFTGELFF. The rearrangement uses TRBV28 and TRBJ2-2; TRBD1 agrees at 9 bases. There are 15 residues in the CDR3. Germline V gene lookup returns CDR1 MDHEN and CDR2 SYDVKM. J gave up 5 bases and V 8 bases, and 9 bases lay outside the gene matches. Variable domain in full (rest from reference TRBV28 and TRBJ2-2): DVKVTQSSRYLVKRTGEKVFLECVQDMDHENMFWYRQDPGLGLRLIYFSYDVKMKEKGDIPEGYSVSREKKERFSLILESASTNQTSMYLCASFPTGGFTGELFFGEGSRLTVL.

The rearrangement uses TRBV28 and TRBJ1-4, with TRBD1 matching over 7 bases. The junction had 4 bases not matched to a gene; V was cut back by 4 bases and J by 2 bases. CDR1 and CDR2 (germline): MDHEN, SYDVKM. The CDR3 runs to 15 residues. The CDR3 loop reads CASSSPGQTNEKLFF. Here the CDR3 DNA reads TGTGCCAGCAGTTCCCCGGGACAGACTAATGAAAAACTGTTTTTT.

The V gene is TRBV7-3, the J gene TRBJ1-3, with D unresolved. CDR3 length: 14 residues. Looked up from germline, CDR1 is SGHTA and CDR2 is FQGTGA. Trimming cost V 5 bases and J 4 bases, with 12 bases left between them. CDR3 in amino acids: CASSPYGGGNTIYF. In DNA form, the CDR3 reads TGTGCCAGCAGCCCCTACGGCGGGGGAAACACCATATATTTT.

This sequence joins TRBV13 and TRBJ2-5, with a tentative D call TRBD2 (5 bases). The CDR3 totals 14 residues. CDR1 is PRHDT and CDR2 is FYEKMQ in the germline V gene (reference sequence). V was clipped by 3 bases and J by 5 bases, with 13 bases between them. CDR3 nucleotides: TGTGCCAGCAGCTTGAGGGAGAGGTTCGAGACCCAGTACTTC. Translation gives CASSLRERFETQYF.

The chain has TRBV20-1 and TRBJ1-5, with D possibly TRBD1 on 6 matching bases. Trimming pared 3 bases from V and 5 bases from J, leaving 11 bases between. Germline CDR1 and CDR2: DFQATT and SNEGSKA (reference sequence). The CDR3 totals 13 residues. The CDR3 sequence is CSASRSGDQPQHF. For the CDR3, the DNA is TGCAGTGCTAGTCGGTCAGGGGATCAGCCCCAGCATTTT.

The rearrangement links TRBV19 to TRBJ1-5; D possibly corresponds to TRBD1 (6 bases). The CDR3 has 12 residues. The V end lost 6 bases, the J end lost 7 bases, and 10 bases lay between the germline ends. CDR1 is LNHDA and CDR2 is SQIVND in the germline V gene (reference sequence). As DNA, the CDR3 is TGTGCCAGTAGGGGACAAAAACAGCCCCAGCATTTT. This codes for CASRGQKQPQHF.

V and J are TRBV7-2 and TRBJ2-7; D perhaps matches TRBD2 (6 bases). The CDR3 runs 15 residues. V dropped 2 bases and J dropped 3 bases, with 14 bases sitting between them. Germline assignment: CDR1 SGHTA and CDR2 FQGNSA. CDR3 sequence reads: CASSLIFLASYEQYF. CDR3 nucleotide sequence: TGTGCCAGCAGCTTAATTTTCCTAGCGAGCTACGAGCAGTACTTC.

The chain joins TRBV6-5 to TRBJ1-4, with 12 bases identical to TRBD1. The trim removed 2 bases at V and 8 bases at J, leaving 3 bases unmatched. In germline, CDR1 is MNHEY, CDR2 SVGAGI. The length of the CDR3 is 15 residues. The DNA for the CDR3 is TGTGCCAGCAGTTACGGGGACAGGGGGCAGGAAAAACTGTTTTTT. This translates into CASSYGDRGQEKLFF.

The V gene is TRBV23-1, the J gene TRBJ2-1; 10 bases line up with TRBD2. TRBV23-1 is an open reading frame, and its role is uncertain. The CDR3 is 19 amino acids. The J segment lost 1 base and the V segment lost 8 bases, leaving 17 bases of the junction unmatched. The CDR3 DNA reads TGCGCCAGCCCCCCAGGGCTAGCGGGAGCCCACTGGTCCTACAATGAGCAGTTCTTC. This sequence encodes CASPPGLAGAHWSYNEQFF.

J is TRBJ2-7 and V is TRBV2; 7 nucleotides line up with TRBD1. V shed 7 bases, J shed 4 bases, and the junction held 1 base outside the gene matches. The CDR3 is 11 amino acids. Per the germline V gene, CDR1 is SNHLY and CDR2 is FYNNEI. In nucleotides, the CDR3 is TGTGCCAGCACACAGGGGTACGAGCAGTACTTC. This gives the protein CASTQGYEQYF.

The chain has TRBV20-1 and TRBJ1-1; D is perhaps TRBD1 (5 bases). V was pared by 3 bases and J by 3 bases, with 8 bases between. The CDR3 totals 12 residues. CDR1 is DFQATT and CDR2 is SNEGSKA in the germline V gene (reference sequence). This chain's CDR3 is CSASPGDTEAFF. The CDR3 DNA reads as TGCAGTGCTAGTCCGGGGGACACTGAAGCTTTCTTT.

This clone came up many times. The chain is built from TRBV6-1 and TRBJ1-5, with 9 bases matching TRBD1. The CDR3 extends over 15 amino acids. V dropped 3 bases and J dropped 7; count of bases not matched to a gene: 7. Germline CDR1 reads MNHNS; CDR2 reads SASEGT. This chain's CDR3 is CASSDRDRAWQPQHF. The DNA of the CDR3 is TGTGCCAGCAGTGACCGGGACAGGGCATGGCAGCCCCAGCATTTT.

The V and J genes are TRBV12-3 or TRBV12-4 and TRBJ1-2; D uncertain. The CDR3 is 13 residues long. V was trimmed by 6 bases and J by 7 bases, leaving 15 bases between them. CDR3 in DNA: TGTGCCAGCAGCCACTCCGTGGGCAGTGGCTACACCTTC. Protein product: CASSHSVGSGYTF.

The rearrangement links TRBV6-5 to TRBJ2-2, with D unclear. With 7 bases removed from V and 5 bases from J, the gap between germline ends came to 5 bases. Germline lookup yields CDR1 MNHEY and CDR2 SVGAGI. The length of the CDR3 is 11 residues. CDR3 nucleotide sequence: TGTGCCAGCACGGGTACCGGGGAGCTGTTTTTT. Protein product: CASTGTGELFF.

This clone appeared a few times. The chain uses TRBV9 and TRBJ2-3, with TRBD2 as a possible D gene (5 bases). Trimming removed 0 bases from V and 0 bases from J, with 5 bases in between. The CDR3 spans 14 residues. Per the germline V gene, CDR1 is SGDLS and CDR2 is YYNGEE. CDR3 in amino acids: CASSVAGSTDTQYF. In nucleotides, the CDR3 is TGTGCCAGCAGCGTAGCGGGAAGCACAGATACGCAGTATTTT. Full variable domain (missing parts from reference TRBV9 and TRBJ2-3): DSGVTQTPKHLITATGQRVTLRCSPRSGDLSVYWYQQSLDQGLQFLIQYYNGEERAKGNILERFSAQQFPDLHSELNLSSLELGDSALYFCASSVAGSTDTQYFGPGTRLTVL.